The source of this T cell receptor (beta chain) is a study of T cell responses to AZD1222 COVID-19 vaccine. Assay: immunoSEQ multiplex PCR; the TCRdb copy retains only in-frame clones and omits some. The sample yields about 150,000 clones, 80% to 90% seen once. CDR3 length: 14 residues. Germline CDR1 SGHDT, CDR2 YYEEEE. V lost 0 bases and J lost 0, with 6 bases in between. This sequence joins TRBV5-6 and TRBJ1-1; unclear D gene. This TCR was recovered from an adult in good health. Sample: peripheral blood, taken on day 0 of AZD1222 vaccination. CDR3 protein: CASSLEGMNTEAFF. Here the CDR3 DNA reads TGTGCCAGCAGCTTGGAGGGCATGAACACTGAAGCTTTCTTT.